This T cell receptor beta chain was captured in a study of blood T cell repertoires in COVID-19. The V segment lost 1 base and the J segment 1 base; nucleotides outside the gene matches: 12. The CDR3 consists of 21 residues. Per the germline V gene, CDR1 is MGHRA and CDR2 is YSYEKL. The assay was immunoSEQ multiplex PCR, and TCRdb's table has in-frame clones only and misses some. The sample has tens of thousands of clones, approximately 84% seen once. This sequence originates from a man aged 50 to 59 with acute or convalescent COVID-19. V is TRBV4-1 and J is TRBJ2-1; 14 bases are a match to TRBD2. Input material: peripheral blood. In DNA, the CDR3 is TGCGCCAGCAGCCAAGCCCCCCGGACTAGCGGGAGGTCTATTTCCTACAATGAGCAGTTCTTC. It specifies CASSQAPRTSGRSISYNEQFF.